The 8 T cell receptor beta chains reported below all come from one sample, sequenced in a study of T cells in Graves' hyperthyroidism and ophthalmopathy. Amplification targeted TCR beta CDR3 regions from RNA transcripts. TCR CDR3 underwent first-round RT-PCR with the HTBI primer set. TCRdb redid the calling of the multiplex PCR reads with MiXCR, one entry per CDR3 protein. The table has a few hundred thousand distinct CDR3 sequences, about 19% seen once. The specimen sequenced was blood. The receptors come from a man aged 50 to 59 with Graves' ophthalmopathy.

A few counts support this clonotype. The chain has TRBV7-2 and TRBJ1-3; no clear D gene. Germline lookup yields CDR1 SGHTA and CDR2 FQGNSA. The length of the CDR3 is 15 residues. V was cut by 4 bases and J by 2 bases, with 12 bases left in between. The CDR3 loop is CASSSYLGAGNTIYF. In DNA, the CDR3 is TGTGCCAGCAGCTCTTACCTAGGAGCTGGAAACACCATATATTTT.

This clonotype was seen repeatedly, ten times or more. CDR3 amino acids: CASSSGLAGYSYNEQFF. Here the CDR3 DNA reads TGTGCCAGCAGTTCCGGACTAGCGGGATACTCCTACAATGAGCAGTTCTTC. This chain links TRBV28 with TRBJ2-1, with 12 bases identical to TRBD2. There are 17 residues in the CDR3. V gave up 4 bases and J gave up 0 bases; unmatched junction bases: 4. Germline V lookup: CDR1 MDHEN, CDR2 SYDVKM. Based on the CDR3 plus reference TRBV28 and TRBJ2-1, the full variable domain is DVKVTQSSRYLVKRTGEKVFLECVQDMDHENMFWYRQDPGLGLRLIYFSYDVKMKEKGDIPEGYSVSREKKERFSLILESASTNQTSMYLCASSSGLAGYSYNEQFFGPGTRLTVL.

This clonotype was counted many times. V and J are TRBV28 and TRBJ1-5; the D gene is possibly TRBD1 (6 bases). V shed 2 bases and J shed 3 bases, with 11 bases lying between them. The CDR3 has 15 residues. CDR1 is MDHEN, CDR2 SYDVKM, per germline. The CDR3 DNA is TGTGCCAGCAGTTTACTACAGGGTGACAATCAGCCCCAGCATTTT. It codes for CASSLLQGDNQPQHF. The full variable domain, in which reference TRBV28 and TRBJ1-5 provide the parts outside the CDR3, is DVKVTQSSRYLVKRTGEKVFLECVQDMDHENMFWYRQDPGLGLRLIYFSYDVKMKEKGDIPEGYSVSREKKERFSLILESASTNQTSMYLCASSLLQGDNQPQHFGDGTRLSIL.

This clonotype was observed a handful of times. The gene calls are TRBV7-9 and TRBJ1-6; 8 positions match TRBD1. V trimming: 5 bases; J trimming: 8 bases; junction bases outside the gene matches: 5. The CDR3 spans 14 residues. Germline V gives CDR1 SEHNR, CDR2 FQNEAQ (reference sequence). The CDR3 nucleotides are TGTGCCAGCAGCCCCCAGACAGGGGATTCACCCCTCCACTTT. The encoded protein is CASSPQTGDSPLHF. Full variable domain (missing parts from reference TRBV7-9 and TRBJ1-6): DTGVSQNPRHKITKRGQNVTFRCDPISEHNRLYWYRQTLGQGPEFLTYFQNEAQLEKSRLLSDRFSAERPKGSFSTLEIQRTEQGDSAMYLCASSPQTGDSPLHFGNGTRLTVT.

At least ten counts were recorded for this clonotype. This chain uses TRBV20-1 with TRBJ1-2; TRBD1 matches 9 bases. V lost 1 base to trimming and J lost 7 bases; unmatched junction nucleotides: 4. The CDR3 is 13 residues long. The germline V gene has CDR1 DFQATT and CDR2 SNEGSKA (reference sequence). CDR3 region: CSARGQGGSGYTF. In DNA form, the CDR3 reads TGCAGTGCTAGAGGACAGGGGGGTAGTGGCTACACCTTC.

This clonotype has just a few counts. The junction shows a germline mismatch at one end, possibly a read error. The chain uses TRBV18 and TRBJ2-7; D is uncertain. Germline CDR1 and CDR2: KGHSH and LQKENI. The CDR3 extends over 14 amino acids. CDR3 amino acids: CTSSPPSVSYEQYF. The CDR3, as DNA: TGTACCAGCTCACCACCGTCCGTTTCCTACGAGCAGTACTTC.

The CDR3 coding sequence is TGCAGCGTATTCTTACGGGGCAGCCCGGGGTTGACCCAGTACTTC. It is translated as CSVFLRGSPGLTQYF. The gene calls are TRBV29-1 and TRBJ2-5, with D perhaps matching TRBD1 or TRBD2 (5 bases each). CDR3 length equals 15 residues. V lost 6 bases and J lost 7, with 24 bases in between. Per germline, CDR1 SQVTM and CDR2 ANQGSEA.

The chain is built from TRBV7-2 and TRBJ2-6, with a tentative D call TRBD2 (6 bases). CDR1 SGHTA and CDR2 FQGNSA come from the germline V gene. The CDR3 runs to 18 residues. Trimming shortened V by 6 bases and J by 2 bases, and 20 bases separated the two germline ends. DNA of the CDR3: TGTGCCAGCAGTCACGGGACTCTAGTTGAAGCTGGGGCCAACGTCCTGACTTTC. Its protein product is CASSHGTLVEAGANVLTF.